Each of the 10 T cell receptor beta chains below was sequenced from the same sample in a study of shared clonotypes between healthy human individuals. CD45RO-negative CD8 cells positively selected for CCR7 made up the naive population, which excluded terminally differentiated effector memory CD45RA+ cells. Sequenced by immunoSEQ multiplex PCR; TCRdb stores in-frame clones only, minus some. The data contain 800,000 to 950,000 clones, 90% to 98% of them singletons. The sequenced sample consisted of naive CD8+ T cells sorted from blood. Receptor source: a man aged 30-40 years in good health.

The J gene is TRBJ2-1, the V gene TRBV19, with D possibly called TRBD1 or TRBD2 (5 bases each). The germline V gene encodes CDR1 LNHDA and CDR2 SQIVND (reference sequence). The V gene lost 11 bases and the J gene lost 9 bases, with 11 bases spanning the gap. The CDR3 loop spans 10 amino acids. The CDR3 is CASGDPEQFF. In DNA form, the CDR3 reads TGTGCCTCCGGGGACCCTGAGCAGTTCTTC. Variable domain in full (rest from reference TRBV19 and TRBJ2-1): DGGITQSPKYLFRKEGQNVTLSCEQNLNHDAMYWYRQDPGQGLRLIYYSQIVNDFQKGDIAEGYSVSREKKESFPLTVTSAQKNPTAFYLCASGDPEQFFGPGTRLTVL.

The CDR3 DNA follows: TGTGCCAGCAGCTTAGCAGCCCAGGGACAGGGGCTCACCGGGGAGCTGTTTTTT. Translation: CASSLAAQGQGLTGELFF. The chain carries TRBV7-9 and TRBJ2-2; 10 bases are shared with TRBD1. This CDR3 is 18 amino acids long. In germline, CDR1 is SEHNR, CDR2 FQNEAQ (reference sequence). V lost 0 bases and J lost 4; bases outside the gene matches: 8.

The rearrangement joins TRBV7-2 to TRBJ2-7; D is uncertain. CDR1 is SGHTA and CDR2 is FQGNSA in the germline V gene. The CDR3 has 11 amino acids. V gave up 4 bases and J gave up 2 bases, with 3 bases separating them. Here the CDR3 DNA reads TGTGCCAGCAGCTCCACCTACGAGCAGTACTTC. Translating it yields CASSSTYEQYF.

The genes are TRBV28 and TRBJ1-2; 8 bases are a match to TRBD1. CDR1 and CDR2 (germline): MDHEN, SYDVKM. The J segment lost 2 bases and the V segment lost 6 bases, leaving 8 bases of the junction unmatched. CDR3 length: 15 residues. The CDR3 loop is CASRPPGGRNYGYTF. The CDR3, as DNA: TGTGCCAGCAGACCCCCAGGGGGCCGGAACTATGGCTACACCTTC.

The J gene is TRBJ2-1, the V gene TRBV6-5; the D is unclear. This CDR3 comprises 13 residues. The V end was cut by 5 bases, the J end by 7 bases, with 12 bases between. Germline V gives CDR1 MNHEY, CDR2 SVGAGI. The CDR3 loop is CASSASFANEQFF. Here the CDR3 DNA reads TGTGCCAGCAGTGCGAGTTTTGCAAATGAGCAGTTCTTC.

CDR3 sequence: CASSLMPGALYEQYF. Here the CDR3 DNA reads TGTGCCAGCAGTTTGATGCCAGGGGCCCTATACGAGCAGTACTTC. The genes are TRBV27 and TRBJ2-7; a possible D gene is TRBD1 (6 bases). V was pared by 3 bases and J by 4 bases, with 16 bases between. The CDR3 extends over 15 amino acids. CDR1 is MNHEY and CDR2 is SMNVEV in the germline V gene (reference sequence).

The CDR3 DNA is TGCAGCGTTGAGCCACTGAACACTGAAGCTTTCTTT. Translating gives CSVEPLNTEAFF. V and J are TRBV29-1 and TRBJ1-1, with D unresolved. The CDR3 loop spans 12 amino acids. Germline V gene data show CDR1 as SQVTM and CDR2 as ANQGSEA. Trimming took off 3 bases at V and 0 bases at J, with 5 bases between the two ends.

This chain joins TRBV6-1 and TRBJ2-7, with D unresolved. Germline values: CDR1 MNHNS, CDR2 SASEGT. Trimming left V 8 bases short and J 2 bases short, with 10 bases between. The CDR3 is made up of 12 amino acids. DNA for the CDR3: TGTGCCAGCCGTAGCCGTGCCTACGAGCAGTACTTC. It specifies CASRSRAYEQYF.

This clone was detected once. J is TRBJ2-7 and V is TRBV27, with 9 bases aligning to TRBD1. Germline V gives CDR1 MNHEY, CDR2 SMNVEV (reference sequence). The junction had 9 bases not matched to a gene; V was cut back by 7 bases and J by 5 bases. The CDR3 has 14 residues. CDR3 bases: TGTGCCAGCACTCCCGGGACAGGGTCTCACGAGCAGTACTTC. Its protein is CASTPGTGSHEQYF.

The CDR3 region is CASSLGVRQETQYF. In DNA form, the CDR3 reads TGTGCCAGCAGTTTAGGGGTACGACAAGAGACCCAGTACTTC. This chain joins TRBV27 and TRBJ2-5; D is unresolved. Deletions cut 2 bases from V and 2 bases from J, with 9 bases between. CDR3 length: 14 amino acids. CDR1 and CDR2 (germline): MNHEY, SMNVEV (reference sequence).